The 13 T cell receptor beta chains given below trace back to one sample, sequenced in a study of molecular identifiers for immune sequencing clone quantification. TCRdb reprocessed the PCR reads via MiXCR and lists one record per CDR3 protein. The sample contains 350,000 or so distinct CDR3 sequences, about 20% of which appear only once. Sequenced: naive CD8+ T cells from blood, with Jurkat cell RNA spiked in. Subset here: FACS-sorted CD8+CD4-CCR7+CD45RA+ naive T cells. The receptor source for this set is a human donor in good health. Some libraries in this study had Jurkat cell RNA spiked in.

This clonotype showed up many times. The genes are TRBV7-9 and TRBJ2-2; TRBD1 aligns across 9 bases. Germline values: CDR1 SEHNR, CDR2 FQNEAQ (reference sequence). This CDR3 has 17 residues. V shed 3 bases, J shed 1 base, and the junction held 6 bases outside the gene matches. CDR3 amino acids: CASSFNTGGWNTGELFF. In nucleotides, the CDR3 is TGTGCCAGCAGCTTCAACACAGGGGGCTGGAACACCGGGGAGCTGTTTTTT.

This clonotype was seen more than once but under ten times. Just one base apart from a much larger clone, this may be a read error. The chain is built from TRBV12-3 or TRBV12-4 and TRBJ1-5; a weak D match, TRBD1 (6 bases). CDR3 length: 15 residues. The CDR3 DNA follows: TGTGTCAGCAGTTCTCTAGATTTCGCAGGGGCACCCCAGCATTTT. This gives the protein CVSSSLDFAGAPQHF.

The rearrangement links TRBV4-1 to TRBJ1-2, with a weak D call TRBD1 (6 bases). Germline CDR1 MGHRA, CDR2 YSYEKL. The CDR3 extends over 15 amino acids. Trimming shortened V by 1 base and J by 4 bases, and 13 bases separated the two germline ends. CDR3 residues: CASSQVPGTPYGYTF. The CDR3 region has the DNA TGCGCCAGCAGCCAAGTCCCTGGGACACCCTATGGCTACACCTTC.

The V call is TRBV27, the J call TRBJ1-6; D possibly corresponds to TRBD1 (5 bases). This CDR3 is 13 amino acids long. Germline lookup yields CDR1 MNHEY and CDR2 SMNVEV (reference sequence). V was clipped by 3 bases and J by 10 bases, with 10 bases between them. The CDR3 coding sequence is TGTGCCAGCAGTTTCAGGGACCAATCACCCCTCCACTTT. This gives the protein CASSFRDQSPLHF.

This clonotype was picked up many times. V gene TRBV28 combines with J gene TRBJ1-5; D is ambiguous. Germline assignment: CDR1 MDHEN and CDR2 SYDVKM. V lost 5 bases and J 0 bases, leaving 8 bases between the germline ends. This CDR3 is 14 amino acids long. This CDR3 is CASSQQISNQPQHF. Written as DNA, the CDR3 is TGTGCCAGCAGTCAACAGATTAGCAATCAGCCCCAGCATTTT.

This clonotype was seen ten or more times. The chain uses TRBV4-3 and TRBJ1-1, with D hard to call. The V end lost 1 base, the J end lost 8 bases, and 14 bases lay between the germline ends. The length of the CDR3 is 14 residues. CDR1 and CDR2 (germline): LGHNA, YSLEER. CDR3 residues: CASSQGYRTIEAFF. CDR3 DNA: TGCGCCAGCAGCCAAGGTTACAGAACAATAGAAGCTTTCTTT.

The chain links TRBV6-6 to TRBJ2-5, with 9 bases lining up with TRBD2. J lost 4 bases, V lost 7 bases, and 4 bases had no gene match. The length of the CDR3 is 13 residues. Germline V lookup: CDR1 MNHNY, CDR2 SVGAGI (reference sequence). For the CDR3, the DNA is TGTGCCAGCATTGGCGGGGGGGGAGAGACCCAGTACTTC. Amino acids: CASIGGGGETQYF.

The gene calls are TRBV27 and TRBJ2-1; D ambiguous. Germline V gene lookup returns CDR1 MNHEY and CDR2 SMNVEV (reference sequence). V lost 3 bases, J lost 7 bases, and 10 bases lay in between. The CDR3 length is 13 residues. This chain's CDR3 is CASSLSVRNEQFF. DNA of the CDR3: TGTGCCAGCAGTTTGTCAGTCAGGAATGAGCAGTTCTTC.

This clonotype was seen many times. The V and J genes are TRBV28 and TRBJ2-7; D gene uncertain. V gave up 8 bases and J gave up 0 bases, with 11 bases separating them. Per the germline V gene, CDR1 is MDHEN and CDR2 is SYDVKM. This CDR3 comprises 13 residues. The CDR3 loop reads CASLGESSYEQYF. The CDR3 DNA is TGTGCCAGCTTGGGCGAAAGCTCCTACGAGCAGTACTTC. The variable domain in full, with the rest retrieved from reference TRBV28 and TRBJ2-7, is DVKVTQSSRYLVKRTGEKVFLECVQDMDHENMFWYRQDPGLGLRLIYFSYDVKMKEKGDIPEGYSVSREKKERFSLILESASTNQTSMYLCASLGESSYEQYFGPGTRLTVT.

A remark on this clonotype: Just one base apart from a much larger clone, this may be a read error. This chain links TRBV4-2 with TRBJ2-5; the D gene could be TRBD1 or TRBD2 (7 bases each). This CDR3 has 16 residues. The germline CDR1 and CDR2 sequences are LGHNA and YNFKEQ. CDR3 sequence (DNA): TGTGCCAGCAGCCAAGAAGAGCGCCCAGGGGGGGAGACCCGGTACTTC. Amino acid sequence: CASSQEERPGGETRYF.

This clonotype was counted at least ten times. Here the CDR3 DNA reads TGCGCCAGCAGCTTGGTCTGGGGTGAAGGAAACATTCAGTACTTC. This codes for CASSLVWGEGNIQYF. The chain has TRBV5-1 and TRBJ2-4; D remains ambiguous. The germline gives CDR1 SGHRS, CDR2 YFSETQ. The CDR3 loop spans 15 amino acids. Deletions cut 0 bases from V and 6 bases from J, with 13 bases between.

About this clonotype: This could be a read error, since a much larger clone is one nucleotide away. The genes are TRBV6-5 and TRBJ2-1, with TRBD2 matching over 7 bases. Germline-derived CDR1 and CDR2 are MNHEY and SVGAGI. CDR3 length: 13 residues. CDR3 residues: CASGEGTDNVQFF. DNA of the CDR3: TGTGCCAGCGGGGAGGGTACCGACAATGTGCAGTTCTTC.

In this sample, this clonotype turned up many times. The chain couples TRBV4-3 to TRBJ2-7; the D gene is possibly TRBD1 (5 bases). Trimming removed 0 bases from V and 2 bases from J, with 14 bases in between. The CDR3 runs to 16 residues. Germline V lookup: CDR1 LGHNA, CDR2 YSLEER. This chain's CDR3 is CASSQDTGTPTYEQYF. The CDR3 DNA sequence: TGCGCCAGCAGCCAAGATACAGGAACACCGACCTACGAGCAGTACTTC.